Listed here are 18 T cell receptor beta chains from one sample, sequenced in a study of blood T cell repertoires in COVID-19. Measured with immunoSEQ multiplex PCR; TCRdb has only the in-frame clones, and not every one. Here the sample spans approximately 76,000 clones, 83% being singletons. Material for sequencing was peripheral blood. The source of these receptors is an older woman with acute or convalescent COVID-19.

The chain combines TRBV5-1 with TRBJ1-1; the match to TRBD1 covers 7 bases. The CDR3 length is 12 residues. V was pared by 0 bases and J by 11 bases, with 4 bases of the junction left unmatched. Germline assignment: CDR1 SGHRS and CDR2 YFSETQ. The chain's CDR3 is CASSLGGGDAFF. The CDR3 DNA reads TGCGCCAGCAGCTTGGGAGGGGGCGACGCTTTCTTT.

The rearrangement links TRBV5-5 to TRBJ2-5; 8 nucleotides match TRBD1. Germline CDR1 and CDR2: SGHKS and YYEKEE (reference sequence). This CDR3 is 16 amino acids long. The J segment lost 5 bases and the V segment lost 5 bases, leaving 14 bases of the junction unmatched. CDR3 loop: CASRQTPTGARETQYF. In nucleotides, the CDR3 is TGTGCCAGCAGACAGACCCCGACAGGGGCGCGGGAGACCCAGTACTTC.

As regards this clone: One junction end does not reproduce the germline sequence, and a read error may be involved. V gene TRBV3-1 (or the pseudogene TRBV3-2) combines with J gene TRBJ2-2; 7 nucleotides match TRBD2. The CDR3 totals 12 residues. In germline, CDR1 is LGHDT, CDR2 YNNKEL (reference sequence). CDR3 loop: CASSQDPGGLFF. CDR3 DNA: TGTGCCAGCAGCCAAGACCCGGGGGGGCTGTTTTTT.

The V and J genes are TRBV18 and TRBJ2-3, with 8 bases that match TRBD1. The CDR3 extends over 16 amino acids. The V gene end was trimmed by 1 base and the J gene end by 6 bases; junction bases not matched to a gene: 9. CDR1 KGHSH and CDR2 LQKENI come from the germline V gene. The CDR3 DNA follows: TGTGCCAGCTCACCACAGAACAGGGGGTTAATGGATACGCAGTATTTT. It codes for CASSPQNRGLMDTQYF.

The genes are TRBV5-1 and TRBJ1-2, with 7 bases matching TRBD1. The V gene end was trimmed by 3 bases and the J gene end by 2 bases; junction bases not matched to a gene: 7. In germline, CDR1 is SGHRS, CDR2 YFSETQ. This CDR3 is built from 15 residues. CDR3 residues: CASSYGGTANYGYTF. CDR3 in DNA: TGCGCCAGCAGCTATGGCGGGACAGCCAACTATGGCTACACCTTC.

A few counts support this clone. The chain employs TRBV28 and TRBJ1-3; D possibly corresponds to TRBD1 (5 bases). Germline loops: CDR1 MDHEN, CDR2 SYDVKM. V was pared by 4 bases and J by 4 bases, with 11 bases between. The CDR3 covers 14 residues. The CDR3 bases are TGTGCCAGCAGTTGGGAAGGGGCCGGAAACACCATATATTTT. This translates into CASSWEGAGNTIYF.

This clone came up a few times. In DNA form, the CDR3 reads TGTGCCAGCTCACCAAGACAGGGGAGTGGTAATGGCTACACCTTC. Translating gives CASSPRQGSGNGYTF. The chain combines TRBV18 with TRBJ1-2, with 8 bases lining up with TRBD1. Germline V lookup: CDR1 KGHSH, CDR2 LQKENI. The CDR3 consists of 15 residues. Trimming at V came to 2 bases and at J to 6 bases, leaving 8 bases not matched to a gene. The variable domain in full, with the rest retrieved from reference TRBV18 and TRBJ1-2, is NAGVMQNPRHLVRRRGQEARLRCSPMKGHSHVYWYRQLPEEGLKFMVYLQKENIIDESGMPKERFSAEFPKEGPSILRIQQVVRGDSAAYFCASSPRQGSGNGYTFGSGTRLTVV.

For the CDR3, the DNA is TGTGCCAGCAGCTCCCGGAGTAGCACTGAAGCTTTCTTT. Protein product: CASSSRSSTEAFF. The V and J genes are TRBV11-2 and TRBJ1-1; D is ambiguous. Trimming pared 4 bases from V and 4 bases from J, leaving 10 bases between. Germline assignment: CDR1 SGHAT and CDR2 FQNNGV. This CDR3 has 13 residues.

V is TRBV5-4 and J is TRBJ1-2; TRBD1 aligns across 8 bases. Germline CDR1 reads SGHNT; CDR2 reads YYREEE (reference sequence). The CDR3 covers 14 residues. The V and J ends lost 2 bases and 6 bases, in that order; junction bases with no gene match: 6. Written as DNA, the CDR3 is TGTGCCAGCAGCTTCGGGGACAGGTACAATGGCTACACCTTC. Translated: CASSFGDRYNGYTF.

J is TRBJ2-5 and V is TRBV9; 10 bases map to TRBD2. V gave up 3 bases and J gave up 0 bases; unmatched junction bases: 5. CDR1 SGDLS and CDR2 YYNGEE come from the germline V gene. This CDR3 spans 16 amino acids. The CDR3 region has the DNA TGTGCCAGCAGCGCGGGGACTAGCGCGAACCAAGAGACCCAGTACTTC. Encoded protein: CASSAGTSANQETQYF.

The chain couples TRBV5-4 to TRBJ2-1; tentatively, D is TRBD1 (8 bases). Germline lookup yields CDR1 SGHNT and CDR2 YYREEE (reference sequence). This CDR3 has 15 amino acids. V shed 3 bases and J shed 5 bases, with 15 bases lying between them. The CDR3 DNA sequence: TGTGCCAGCAGCTGGGGGGGACAGGTCAACAATGAGCAGTTCTTC. Protein sequence: CASSWGGQVNNEQFF. The full variable domain, rest sourced from reference TRBV5-4 and TRBJ2-1, is ETGVTQSPTHLIKTRGQQVTLRCSSQSGHNTVSWYQQALGQGPQFIFQYYREEENGRGNFPPRFSGLQFPNYSSELNVNALELDDSALYLCASSWGGQVNNEQFFGPGTRLTVL.

V gene TRBV10-3 combines with J gene TRBJ2-7; D call uncertain. The V gene lost 0 bases and the J gene lost 4 bases, with 4 bases spanning the gap. The germline V gene has CDR1 ENHRY and CDR2 SYGVKD. The CDR3 spans 12 residues. The CDR3 here is CAISESSYEQYF. The CDR3 coding sequence is TGTGCCATCAGTGAGTCTTCGTACGAGCAGTACTTC.

The rearrangement joins TRBV4-2 to TRBJ2-6; TRBD2 is a possible D gene (5 bases). V lost 0 bases and J lost 0, with 9 bases in between. The germline V gene has CDR1 LGHNA and CDR2 YNFKEQ. The CDR3 sequence is 17 residues long. The CDR3 spells CASSQDLRASGANVLTF. CDR3 bases: TGTGCCAGCAGCCAAGATCTGAGGGCCTCTGGGGCCAACGTCCTGACTTTC.

This clone has only one observation. The rearrangement uses TRBV7-6 and TRBJ2-6; 11 bases are a match to TRBD1. The CDR3 has 19 amino acids. From germline, CDR1 is SGHVS and CDR2 FNYEAQ. Trimming removed 5 bases from V and 3 bases from J; junction bases left unmatched: 12. The chain's CDR3 is CASSKEGTGGVGGANVLTF. CDR3 coding DNA: TGTGCCAGCAGCAAAGAGGGGACAGGGGGGGTTGGTGGGGCCAACGTCCTGACTTTC.

This chain connects TRBV19 to TRBJ1-1; D remains ambiguous. Trimming cost V 9 bases and J 0 bases, with 14 bases left between them. CDR3 size: 14 residues. Per germline, CDR1 LNHDA and CDR2 SQIVND (reference sequence). The DNA of the CDR3 is TGTGCCAGCACGGCGGCACCCATGAACACTGAAGCTTTCTTT. It is translated as CASTAAPMNTEAFF.

This clone showed up just a few times. This rearrangement joins TRBV19 to TRBJ1-5; unclear D gene. The CDR3 contains 14 residues. The V and J ends lost 1 base and 7 bases respectively, with 11 bases between them. The germline V gene has CDR1 LNHDA and CDR2 SQIVND (reference sequence). CDR3 DNA sequence: TGTGCCAGTAGTATAGGGAGCTCCCAGCAGCCCCAGCATTTT. Translating it yields CASSIGSSQQPQHF.

This clone has at least ten counts. This chain uses TRBV7-3 with TRBJ2-1; TRBD2 matches at 9 bases. Germline V gene data show CDR1 as SGHTA and CDR2 as FQGTGA. The CDR3 length is 16 residues. Losses at the gene ends were 4 bases for V and 4 bases for J; bases not matched to a gene: 8. CDR3 bases: TGTGCCAGCAGCTGGACCGGGACTAGCCTTTACAATGAGCAGTTCTTC. Protein product: CASSWTGTSLYNEQFF.

CDR3 nucleotides: TGTGCCAGCAGTTATCAGGGACTTCATGGCTACACCTTC. Amino acids: CASSYQGLHGYTF. J is TRBJ1-2 and V is TRBV3-1 (or the pseudogene TRBV3-2), with D tentatively TRBD1 (5 bases). Trimming left V 6 bases short and J 6 bases short, with 14 bases between. The CDR3 has 13 residues. CDR1 is LGHDT and CDR2 is YNNKEL in the germline V gene (reference sequence).